The 5 T cell receptor beta chains given below trace back to one sample, sequenced in a study of stem cell transplantation in POMP-related autoinflammatory disease. Assay: immunoSEQ multiplex PCR; the TCRdb copy retains only in-frame clones and omits some. The repertoire holds approximately 7,800 clones, with about nine tenths as singletons. The input for sequencing was CD8+ T cells from PBMCs, taken after stem cell transplantation. These receptor sequences come from a human patient with POMP-related autoinflammation and immune dysregulation (PRAID). Part of the T cell pool may stem from the graft donor.

The rearrangement uses TRBV11-2 and TRBJ1-1, with a tentative D call TRBD1 (5 bases). Trimming pared 5 bases from V and 1 base from J, leaving 11 bases between. From germline, CDR1 is SGHAT and CDR2 FQNNGV. CDR3 length equals 14 residues. The CDR3 DNA follows: TGTGCCAGCAGCCCCGGGGCCCGGAACACTGAAGCTTTCTTT. Protein product: CASSPGARNTEAFF.

The chain joins TRBV28 to TRBJ1-4, with TRBD1 matching 9 bases. The V segment lost 4 bases and the J segment 7 bases; nucleotides outside the gene matches: 1. The CDR3 consists of 13 residues. CDR1 is MDHEN and CDR2 is SYDVKM in the germline V gene. CDR3 protein: CASSSGQGEKLFF. CDR3 DNA sequence: TGTGCCAGCAGTTCGGGACAGGGTGAAAAACTGTTTTTT.

The gene calls are TRBV5-8 and TRBJ1-1; D is unresolved. The CDR3 sequence is 13 residues long. Trimming stripped 4 bases from V and 5 bases from J, with 12 bases between. Germline CDR1 and CDR2: SGHTS and YDEGEE. CDR3 bases: TGTGCCAGCAGCCCCGGGTATGGGACTGAAGCTTTCTTT. It specifies CASSPGYGTEAFF. Full variable domain (rest looked up from reference TRBV5-8 and TRBJ1-1): EAGVTQSPTHLIKTRGQQATLRCSPISGHTSVYWYQQALGLGLQFLLWYDEGEERNRGNFPPRFSGRQFPNYSSELNVNALELEDSALYLCASSPGYGTEAFFGQGTRLTVV.

DNA of the CDR3: TGTGCCAGCAGCTTAGGAATTACTGAAGCTTTCTTT. It yields the protein CASSLGITEAFF. The rearrangement joins TRBV7-8 to TRBJ1-1; no clear D. CDR1 is SGHVS, CDR2 FQNEAQ, per germline. V was cut by 1 base and J by 5 bases, with 5 bases left in between. The CDR3 consists of 12 residues.

V usage is TRBV28 and J usage is TRBJ2-7; weak D call: TRBD1 (6 bases). The V gene lost 5 bases and the J gene lost 7 bases, with 12 bases spanning the gap. This CDR3 contains 12 residues. Germline V gives CDR1 MDHEN, CDR2 SYDVKM. In DNA form, the CDR3 reads TGTGCCAGCAGTGCAGGGGCCTGGGAGCAGTACTTC. Translation: CASSAGAWEQYF.